The sequence of this T cell receptor (beta chain) was determined in a study of blood T cell repertoires in COVID-19. Across the study: The analysed material was cDNA or gDNA that came from T cells, B-cell-depleted T cells, or PBMCs.

As originally analysed: The assay estimated nucleated cells by amplifying reference gene primers. The table came from immunoSEQ multiplex PCR; TCRdb's copy has only in-frame clones and leaves some out. Clone size and the V and J calls come from that table; the DNA yielded D and trimming. The sample shows tens of thousands of clones, approximately 85% of them seen only once. The sequence was collected from a man aged 50 to 60 with active COVID-19. Sequenced sample: peripheral blood.

The CDR3 DNA sequence: TGTGCCAGCAGCTTTGGGACTAGCGGGCAAGAGACCCAGTACTTC. It codes for CASSFGTSGQETQYF. The chain joins TRBV7-2 to TRBJ2-5, with TRBD2 identical over 12 bases. Trimming at V came to 3 bases and at J to 2 bases, leaving 1 base not matched to a gene. The CDR3 has 15 residues. CDR1 and CDR2 from the germline V gene are SGHTA and FQGNSA.